This is a list of T cell receptor beta chains from one sample in a study of T cell repertoires in aging, cancer and after chemotherapy. In TCRdb, the multiplex PCR reads were re-called with MiXCR into one record per CDR3 protein. There are around 13,000 distinct CDR3 sequences in the sample; 25% to 30% occur only once, and roughly 8.8% lies in the top ten. The sample was blood. These receptors were collected from a human donor with a blood cancer. Both conserved end residues are part of each CDR3. A D gene is named only where the DNA matches it firmly.

CDR3aa: CASSPMKGASGNTIYF; v_gene: TRBV18; len: 16; d_gene: TRBD1
CDR3aa: CASRPTERDDSPLHF; v_gene: TRBV10-1; len: 15; d_gene: .
CDR3aa: CASRPSGTSGTQYF; v_gene: TRBV7-2; len: 14; d_gene: TRBD2
CDR3aa: CSASGDRSYEQYF; v_gene: TRBV20-1; len: 13; d_gene: .
CDR3aa: CASSWKGLYNQPQHF; v_gene: TRBV6-2/TRBV6-3; len: 15; d_gene: .
CDR3aa: CASRNPTGLAYNEQFF; v_gene: TRBV6-2/TRBV6-3; len: 16; d_gene: .
CDR3aa: CASSFSGQVNEKLFF; v_gene: TRBV12-3/TRBV12-4; len: 15; d_gene: TRBD1
CDR3aa: CASSRNTGELFF; v_gene: TRBV19; len: 12; d_gene: .
CDR3aa: CASSLALGTYEQYF; v_gene: TRBV5-4; len: 14; d_gene: .
CDR3aa: CAISESGVYGYTF; v_gene: TRBV10-3; len: 13; d_gene: .
CDR3aa: CASVGLAEETQYF; v_gene: TRBV27; len: 13; d_gene: TRBD2
CDR3aa: CASSRDRAGSTEAFF; v_gene: TRBV5-4; len: 15; d_gene: TRBD1
CDR3aa: CASRGRGLVRTVPF; v_gene: TRBV10-1; len: 14; d_gene: TRBD1
CDR3aa: CASTPGFYGYTF; v_gene: TRBV19; len: 12; d_gene: .
CDR3aa: CASSLLRPTGGLDTGELFF; v_gene: TRBV27; len: 19; d_gene: TRBD1
CDR3aa: CASRSLAPWDRGRETQYF; v_gene: TRBV19; len: 18; d_gene: TRBD1
CDR3aa: CASSPPTGVQFF; v_gene: TRBV18; len: 12; d_gene: .
CDR3aa: CASSLKSHGDTQYF; v_gene: TRBV12-3/TRBV12-4; len: 14; d_gene: .
CDR3aa: CASGLVQESLHF; v_gene: TRBV12-5; len: 12; d_gene: .
CDR3aa: CASSFGANTGELFF; v_gene: TRBV12-3/TRBV12-4; len: 14; d_gene: .
CDR3aa: CASAGTNYNEQFF; v_gene: TRBV19; len: 13; d_gene: TRBD2
CDR3aa: CASSPGTVEKLFF; v_gene: TRBV18; len: 13; d_gene: .
CDR3aa: CAISESWGVEAFF; v_gene: TRBV10-3; len: 13; d_gene: .
CDR3aa: CASTKQPMNTEAFF; v_gene: TRBV6-2/TRBV6-3; len: 14; d_gene: .
CDR3aa: CASKQTGGNQPQHF; v_gene: TRBV6-5; len: 14; d_gene: TRBD1
CDR3aa: CASSPTRGLAGVWDTQYF; v_gene: TRBV5-4; len: 18; d_gene: TRBD2
CDR3aa: CASSSTRLGNNEQFF; v_gene: TRBV27; len: 15; d_gene: .
CDR3aa: CASRLEPGELFF; v_gene: TRBV6-2/TRBV6-3; len: 12; d_gene: .
CDR3aa: CASRTKNTEAFF; v_gene: TRBV19; len: 12; d_gene: .
CDR3aa: CASSETGNTGELFF; v_gene: TRBV6-1; len: 14; d_gene: .
CDR3aa: CASSVVAAKYNKQFF; v_gene: TRBV19; len: 15; d_gene: .
CDR3aa: CASRSVTPPYEQYF; v_gene: TRBV19; len: 14; d_gene: .
CDR3aa: CASSLMSGRTDTQYF; v_gene: TRBV12-3/TRBV12-4; len: 15; d_gene: .
CDR3aa: CASSPDKYNEQFF; v_gene: TRBV12-3/TRBV12-4; len: 13; d_gene: .
CDR3aa: CASSSPAGETQYF; v_gene: TRBV12-3/TRBV12-4; len: 13; d_gene: .
CDR3aa: CASSLDDGHYGYTF; v_gene: TRBV5-6; len: 14; d_gene: .
CDR3aa: CASSLGGRGLPEAFF; v_gene: TRBV5-6; len: 15; d_gene: .
CDR3aa: CASSYGGQGAAEAFF; v_gene: TRBV6-5; len: 15; d_gene: TRBD1
CDR3aa: CASSPAGAVNNSPLHF; v_gene: TRBV27; len: 16; d_gene: .
CDR3aa: CSATDGNSGNTIYF; v_gene: TRBV20-1; len: 14; d_gene: .
CDR3aa: CAWSGDPRNTIYF; v_gene: TRBV30; len: 13; d_gene: .
CDR3aa: CASSFWGAPTYEQYF; v_gene: TRBV5-4; len: 15; d_gene: .
CDR3aa: CASSPQEGAYYNEQFF; v_gene: TRBV18; len: 16; d_gene: .
CDR3aa: CASSPRGNGAQPQHF; v_gene: TRBV6-2/TRBV6-3; len: 15; d_gene: .
CDR3aa: CASSEAGLEGLGYKNIQYF; v_gene: TRBV6-1; len: 19; d_gene: .
CDR3aa: CASGLVLAGAIDTQYF; v_gene: TRBV12-5; len: 16; d_gene: TRBD2
CDR3aa: CATRRTGVSYEQYF; v_gene: TRBV15; len: 14; d_gene: TRBD1
CDR3aa: CAWSVLLQPQHF; v_gene: TRBV30; len: 12; d_gene: .